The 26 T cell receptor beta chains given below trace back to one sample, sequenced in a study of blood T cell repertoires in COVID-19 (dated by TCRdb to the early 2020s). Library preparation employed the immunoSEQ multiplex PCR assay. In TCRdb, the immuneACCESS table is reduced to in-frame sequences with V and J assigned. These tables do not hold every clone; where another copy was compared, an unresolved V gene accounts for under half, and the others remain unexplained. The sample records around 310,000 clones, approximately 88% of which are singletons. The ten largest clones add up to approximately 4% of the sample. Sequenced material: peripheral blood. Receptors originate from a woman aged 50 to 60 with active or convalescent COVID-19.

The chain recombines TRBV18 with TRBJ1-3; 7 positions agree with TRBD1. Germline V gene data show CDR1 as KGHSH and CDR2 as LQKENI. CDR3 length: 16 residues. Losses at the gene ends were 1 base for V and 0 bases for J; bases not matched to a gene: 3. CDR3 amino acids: CASSPQGQHSGNTIYF. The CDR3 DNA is TGTGCCAGCTCACCACAGGGACAGCACTCTGGAAACACCATATATTTT.

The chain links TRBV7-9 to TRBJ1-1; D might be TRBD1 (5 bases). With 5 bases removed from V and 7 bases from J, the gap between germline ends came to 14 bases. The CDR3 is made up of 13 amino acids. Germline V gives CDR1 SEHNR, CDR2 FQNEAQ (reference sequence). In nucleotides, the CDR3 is TGTGCCAGCAGCACTAATGGGGGGGTTGAAGCTTTCTTT. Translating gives CASSTNGGVEAFF. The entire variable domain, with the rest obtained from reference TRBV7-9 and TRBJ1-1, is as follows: DTGVSQNPRHKITKRGQNVTFRCDPISEHNRLYWYRQTLGQGPEFLTYFQNEAQLEKSRLLSDRFSAERPKGSFSTLEIQRTEQGDSAMYLCASSTNGGVEAFFGQGTRLTVV.

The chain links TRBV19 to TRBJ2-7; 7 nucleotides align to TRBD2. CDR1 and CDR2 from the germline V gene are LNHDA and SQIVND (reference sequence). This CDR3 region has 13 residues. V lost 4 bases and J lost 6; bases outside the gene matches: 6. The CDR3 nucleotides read TGTGCCAGTAGTAATGAAGGGAGGGGCGAGCAGTACTTC. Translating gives CASSNEGRGEQYF.

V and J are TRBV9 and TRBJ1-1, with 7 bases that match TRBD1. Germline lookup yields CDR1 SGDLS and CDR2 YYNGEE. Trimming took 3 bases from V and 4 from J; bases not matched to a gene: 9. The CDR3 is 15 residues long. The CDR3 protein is CASSGRKDRLTEAFF. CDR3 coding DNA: TGTGCCAGCAGCGGCCGTAAGGACAGGCTCACTGAAGCTTTCTTT.

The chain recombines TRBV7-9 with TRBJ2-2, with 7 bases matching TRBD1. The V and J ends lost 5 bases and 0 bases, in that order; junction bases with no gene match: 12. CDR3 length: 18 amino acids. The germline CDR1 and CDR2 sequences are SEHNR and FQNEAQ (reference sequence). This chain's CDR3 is CASSLNPGQNANTGELFF. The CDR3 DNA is TGTGCCAGCAGCCTGAATCCGGGACAGAACGCGAACACCGGGGAGCTGTTTTTT.

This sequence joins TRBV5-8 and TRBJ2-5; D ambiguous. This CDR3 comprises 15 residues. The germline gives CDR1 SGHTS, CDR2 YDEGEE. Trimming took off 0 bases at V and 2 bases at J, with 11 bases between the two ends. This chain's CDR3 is CASSLGRRFQETQYF. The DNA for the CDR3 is TGTGCCAGCAGCTTGGGGCGGAGATTTCAAGAGACCCAGTACTTC. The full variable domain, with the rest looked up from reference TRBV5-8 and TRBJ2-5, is EAGVTQSPTHLIKTRGQQATLRCSPISGHTSVYWYQQALGLGLQFLLWYDEGEERNRGNFPPRFSGRQFPNYSSELNVNALELEDSALYLCASSLGRRFQETQYFGPGTRLLVL.

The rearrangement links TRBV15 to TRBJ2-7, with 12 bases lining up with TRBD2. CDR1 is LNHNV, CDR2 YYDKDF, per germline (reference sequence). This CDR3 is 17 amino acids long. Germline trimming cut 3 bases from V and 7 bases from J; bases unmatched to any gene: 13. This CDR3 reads CATSRHPSGGASGEQYF. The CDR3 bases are TGTGCCACCAGCAGGCACCCTAGCGGGGGGGCCTCGGGTGAGCAGTACTTC.

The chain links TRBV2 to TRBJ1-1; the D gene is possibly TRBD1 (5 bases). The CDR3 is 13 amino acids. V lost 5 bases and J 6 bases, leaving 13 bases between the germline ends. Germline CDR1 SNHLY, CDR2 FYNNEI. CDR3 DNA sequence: TGTGCCAGCAGTAGCGGGGGGTCGGCTGAAGCTTTCTTT. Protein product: CASSSGGSAEAFF.

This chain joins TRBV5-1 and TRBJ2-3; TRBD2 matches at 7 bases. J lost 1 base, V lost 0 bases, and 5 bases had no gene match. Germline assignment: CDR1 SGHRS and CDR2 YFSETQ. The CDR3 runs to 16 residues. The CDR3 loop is CASSLGGRGGTDTQYF. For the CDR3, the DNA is TGCGCCAGCAGCTTGGGCGGGAGAGGGGGCACAGATACGCAGTATTTT. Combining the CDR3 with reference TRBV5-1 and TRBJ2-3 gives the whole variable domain KAGVTQTPRYLIKTRGQQVTLSCSPISGHRSVSWYQQTPGQGLQFLFEYFSETQRNKGNFPGRFSGRQFSNSRSEMNVSTLELGDSALYLCASSLGGRGGTDTQYFGPGTRLTVL.

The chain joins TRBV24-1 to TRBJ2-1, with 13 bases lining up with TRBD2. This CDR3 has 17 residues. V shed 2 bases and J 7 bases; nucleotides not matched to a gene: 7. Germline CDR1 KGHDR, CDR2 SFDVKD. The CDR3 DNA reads TGTGCCACCAGTGATTCCCAACTAGCGGGAGGGAGGAATGAGCAGTTCTTC. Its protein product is CATSDSQLAGGRNEQFF.

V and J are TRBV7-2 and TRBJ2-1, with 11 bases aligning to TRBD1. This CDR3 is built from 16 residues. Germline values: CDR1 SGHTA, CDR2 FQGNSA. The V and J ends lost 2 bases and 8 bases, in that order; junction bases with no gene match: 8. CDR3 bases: TGTGCCAGCAGCTTAATGGCCGGGACAGGGGGGTATGAGCAGTTCTTC. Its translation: CASSLMAGTGGYEQFF. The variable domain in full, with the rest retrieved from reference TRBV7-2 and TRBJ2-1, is GAGVSQSPSNKVTEKGKDVELRCDPISGHTALYWYRQSLGQGLEFLIYFQGNSAPDKSGLPSDRFSAERTGGSVSTLTIQRTQQEDSAVYLCASSLMAGTGGYEQFFGPGTRLTVL.

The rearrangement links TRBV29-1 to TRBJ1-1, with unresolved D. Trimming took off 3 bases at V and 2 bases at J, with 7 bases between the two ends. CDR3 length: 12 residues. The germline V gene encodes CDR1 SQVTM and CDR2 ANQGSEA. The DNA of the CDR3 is TGCAGCGTTGACAGTCCCAACACTGAAGCTTTCTTT. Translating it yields CSVDSPNTEAFF. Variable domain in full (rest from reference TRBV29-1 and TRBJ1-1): SAVISQKPSRDICQRGTSLTIQCQVDSQVTMMFWYRQQPGQSLTLIATANQGSEATYESGFVIDKFPISRPNLTFSTLTVSNMSPEDSSIYLCSVDSPNTEAFFGQGTRLTVV.

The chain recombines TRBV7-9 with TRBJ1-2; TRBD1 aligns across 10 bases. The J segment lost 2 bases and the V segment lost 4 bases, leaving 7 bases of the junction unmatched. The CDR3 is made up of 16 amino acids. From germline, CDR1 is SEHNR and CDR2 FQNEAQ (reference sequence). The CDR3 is CASSSGQGVTNYGYTF. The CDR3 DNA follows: TGTGCCAGCAGCTCTGGACAGGGGGTAACAAACTATGGCTACACCTTC. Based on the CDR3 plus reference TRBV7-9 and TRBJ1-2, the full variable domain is DTGVSQNPRHKITKRGQNVTFRCDPISEHNRLYWYRQTLGQGPEFLTYFQNEAQLEKSRLLSDRFSAERPKGSFSTLEIQRTEQGDSAMYLCASSSGQGVTNYGYTFGSGTRLTVV.

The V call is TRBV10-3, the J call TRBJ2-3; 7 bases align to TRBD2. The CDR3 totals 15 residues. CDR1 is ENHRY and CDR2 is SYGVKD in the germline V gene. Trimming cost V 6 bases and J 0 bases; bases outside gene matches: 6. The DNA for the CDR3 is TGTGCCATCAGGGCTAGCGGATCTAGCACAGATACGCAGTATTTT. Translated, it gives CAIRASGSSTDTQYF.

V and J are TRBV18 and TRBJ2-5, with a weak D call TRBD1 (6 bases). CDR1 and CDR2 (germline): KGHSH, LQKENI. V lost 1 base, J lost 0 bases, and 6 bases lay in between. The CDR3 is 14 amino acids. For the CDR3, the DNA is TGTGCCAGCTCACCACAGGGGGACCAAGAGACCCAGTACTTC. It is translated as CASSPQGDQETQYF.

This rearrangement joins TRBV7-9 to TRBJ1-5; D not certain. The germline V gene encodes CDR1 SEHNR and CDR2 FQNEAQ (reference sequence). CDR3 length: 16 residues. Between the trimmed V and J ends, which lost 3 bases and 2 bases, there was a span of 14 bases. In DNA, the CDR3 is TGTGCCAGCAGCTTCGGTCCGCTGGGCGGCAATCAGCCCCAGCATTTT. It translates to CASSFGPLGGNQPQHF.

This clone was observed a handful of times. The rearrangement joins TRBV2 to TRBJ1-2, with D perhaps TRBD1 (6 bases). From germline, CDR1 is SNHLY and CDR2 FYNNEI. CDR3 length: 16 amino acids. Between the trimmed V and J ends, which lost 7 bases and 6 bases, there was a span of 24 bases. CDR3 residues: CASTEGWQGSRNGYTF. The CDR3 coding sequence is TGTGCCAGCACCGAGGGGTGGCAGGGGAGTCGAAATGGCTACACCTTC. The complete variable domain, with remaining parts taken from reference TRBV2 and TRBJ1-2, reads EPEVTQTPSHQVTQMGQEVILRCVPISNHLYFYWYRQILGQKVEFLVSFYNNEISEKSEIFDDQFSVERPDGSNFTLKIRSTKLEDSAMYFCASTEGWQGSRNGYTFGSGTRLTVV.

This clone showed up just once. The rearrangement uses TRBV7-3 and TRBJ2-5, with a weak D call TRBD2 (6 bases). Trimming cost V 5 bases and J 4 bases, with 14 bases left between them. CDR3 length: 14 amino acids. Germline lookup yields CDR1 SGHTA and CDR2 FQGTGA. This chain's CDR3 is CASSATGTPETQYF. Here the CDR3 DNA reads TGTGCCAGCAGCGCCACCGGGACTCCAGAGACCCAGTACTTC.

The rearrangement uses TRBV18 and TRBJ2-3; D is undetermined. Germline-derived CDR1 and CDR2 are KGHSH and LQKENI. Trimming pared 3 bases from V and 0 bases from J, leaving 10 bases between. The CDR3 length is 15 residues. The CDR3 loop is CASSPTLTSTDTQYF. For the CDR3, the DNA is TGTGCCAGCTCACCGACCCTGACTAGCACAGATACGCAGTATTTT.

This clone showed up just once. In DNA, the CDR3 is TGCGCCAGCAGCTTGATGACAGGGGTGGAAGAGACCCAGTACTTC. Protein: CASSLMTGVEETQYF. The V call is TRBV5-1, the J call TRBJ2-5; 8 bases fit TRBD1. The CDR3 contains 15 residues. The V gene's germline CDR1 is SGHRS and CDR2 YFSETQ. J was trimmed by 3 bases and V by 1 base; bases with no gene match: 5.

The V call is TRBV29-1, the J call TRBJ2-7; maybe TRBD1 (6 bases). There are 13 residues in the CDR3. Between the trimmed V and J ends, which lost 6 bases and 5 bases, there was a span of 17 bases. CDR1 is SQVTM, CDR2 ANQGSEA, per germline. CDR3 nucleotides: TGCAGCGTCCTATTCACAGGGTTTAACGAGCAGTACTTC. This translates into CSVLFTGFNEQYF.

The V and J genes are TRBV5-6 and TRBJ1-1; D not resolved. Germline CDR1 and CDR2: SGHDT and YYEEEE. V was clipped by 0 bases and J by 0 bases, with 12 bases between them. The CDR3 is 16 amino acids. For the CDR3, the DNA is TGTGCCAGCAGCTTGGATGGGAGACTGATGAACACTGAAGCTTTCTTT. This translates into CASSLDGRLMNTEAFF.

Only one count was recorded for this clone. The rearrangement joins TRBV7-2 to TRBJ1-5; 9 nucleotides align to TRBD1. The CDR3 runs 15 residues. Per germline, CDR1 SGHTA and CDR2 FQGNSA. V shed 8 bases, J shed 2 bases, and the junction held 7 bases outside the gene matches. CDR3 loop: CASARDRAGNQPQHF. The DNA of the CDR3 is TGTGCCAGCGCTCGGGACAGGGCAGGCAATCAGCCCCAGCATTTT.

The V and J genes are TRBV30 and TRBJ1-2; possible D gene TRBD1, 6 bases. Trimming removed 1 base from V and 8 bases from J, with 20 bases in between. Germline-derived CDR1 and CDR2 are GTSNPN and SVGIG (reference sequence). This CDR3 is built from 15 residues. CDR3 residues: CAWSAAGVMISGYTF. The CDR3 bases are TGTGCCTGGAGTGCAGCAGGGGTAATGATTAGCGGCTACACCTTC.

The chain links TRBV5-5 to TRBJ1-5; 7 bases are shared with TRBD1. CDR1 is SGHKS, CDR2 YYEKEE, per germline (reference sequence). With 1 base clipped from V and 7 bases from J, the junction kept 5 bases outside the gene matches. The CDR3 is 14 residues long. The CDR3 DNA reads TGTGCCAGCAGCTTGTTCAGGGGGGACCAGCCCCAGCATTTT. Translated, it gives CASSLFRGDQPQHF.

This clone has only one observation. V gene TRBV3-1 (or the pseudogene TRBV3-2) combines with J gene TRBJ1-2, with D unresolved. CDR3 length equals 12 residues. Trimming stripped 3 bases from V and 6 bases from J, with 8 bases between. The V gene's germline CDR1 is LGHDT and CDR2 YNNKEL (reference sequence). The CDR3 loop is CASSQALHGYTF. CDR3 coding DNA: TGTGCCAGCAGCCAGGCCCTCCATGGCTACACCTTC.